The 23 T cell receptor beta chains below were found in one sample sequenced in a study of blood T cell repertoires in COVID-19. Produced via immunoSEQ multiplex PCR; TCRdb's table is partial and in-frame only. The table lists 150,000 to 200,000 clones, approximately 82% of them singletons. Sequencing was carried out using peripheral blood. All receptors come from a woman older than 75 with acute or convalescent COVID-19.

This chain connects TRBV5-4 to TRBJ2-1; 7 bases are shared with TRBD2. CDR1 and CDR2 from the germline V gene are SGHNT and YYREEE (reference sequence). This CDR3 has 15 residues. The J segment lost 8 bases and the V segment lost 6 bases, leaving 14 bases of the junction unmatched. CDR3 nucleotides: TGTGCCAGCACCCTTAGTCTAGCGGCCGGGGATGAGCAGTTCTTC. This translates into CASTLSLAAGDEQFF.

In nucleotides, the CDR3 is TGTTCTTTTGGGGTCAGGGGGAAAGAGACCCAGTACTTC. Its translation: CSFGVRGKETQYF. This chain joins TRBV2 and TRBJ2-5, with TRBD1 matching over 7 bases. There are 13 residues in the CDR3. Germline V CDR1 and CDR2: SNHLY, FYNNEI.

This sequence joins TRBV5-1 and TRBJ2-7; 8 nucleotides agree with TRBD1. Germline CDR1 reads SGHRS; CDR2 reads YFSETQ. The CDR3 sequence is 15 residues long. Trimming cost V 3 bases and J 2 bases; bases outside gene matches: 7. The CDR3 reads CASSYDRGRTYEQYF. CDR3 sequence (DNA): TGCGCCAGCAGCTACGACAGGGGACGGACCTACGAGCAGTACTTC.

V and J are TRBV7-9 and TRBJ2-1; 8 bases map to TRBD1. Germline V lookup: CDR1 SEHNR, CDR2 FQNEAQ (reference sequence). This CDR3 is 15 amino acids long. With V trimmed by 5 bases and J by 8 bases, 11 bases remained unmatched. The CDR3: CASSPGTGPLDEQFF. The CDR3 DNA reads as TGTGCCAGCAGCCCGGGGACAGGCCCCTTGGATGAGCAGTTCTTC.

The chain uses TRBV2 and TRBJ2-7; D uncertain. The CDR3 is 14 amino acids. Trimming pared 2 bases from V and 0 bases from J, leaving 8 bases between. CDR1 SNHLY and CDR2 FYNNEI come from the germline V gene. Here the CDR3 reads CASSESFFSYEQYF. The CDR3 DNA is TGTGCCAGCAGTGAATCCTTTTTCTCCTACGAGCAGTACTTC. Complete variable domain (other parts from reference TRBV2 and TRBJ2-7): EPEVTQTPSHQVTQMGQEVILRCVPISNHLYFYWYRQILGQKVEFLVSFYNNEISEKSEIFDDQFSVERPDGSNFTLKIRSTKLEDSAMYFCASSESFFSYEQYFGPGTRLTVT.

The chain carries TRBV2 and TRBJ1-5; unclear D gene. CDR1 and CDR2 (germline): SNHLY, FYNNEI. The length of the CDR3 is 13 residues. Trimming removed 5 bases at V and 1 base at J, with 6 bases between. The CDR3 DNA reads TGTGCCAGCAGTAAACAGAGCAATCAGCCCCAGCATTTT. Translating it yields CASSKQSNQPQHF.

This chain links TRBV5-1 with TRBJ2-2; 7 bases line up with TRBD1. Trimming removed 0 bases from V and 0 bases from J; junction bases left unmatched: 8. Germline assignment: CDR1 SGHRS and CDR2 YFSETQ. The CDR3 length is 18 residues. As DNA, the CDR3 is TGCGCCAGCAGCTTGGCAACAGGGGAATTCGCGAACACCGGGGAGCTGTTTTTT. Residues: CASSLATGEFANTGELFF.

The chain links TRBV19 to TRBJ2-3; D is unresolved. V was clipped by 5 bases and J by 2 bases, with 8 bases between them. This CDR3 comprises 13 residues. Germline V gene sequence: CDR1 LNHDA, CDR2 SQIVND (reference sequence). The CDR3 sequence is CASSVQFTDTQYF. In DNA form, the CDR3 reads TGTGCCAGTAGTGTACAGTTCACAGATACGCAGTATTTT.

CDR3 sequence reads: CASEGQGEFYEQYF. The CDR3 DNA reads as TGTGCCAGCGAGGGACAGGGGGAATTCTACGAGCAGTACTTC. V usage is TRBV5-6 and J usage is TRBJ2-7, with TRBD1 matching over 11 bases. Germline assignment: CDR1 SGHDT and CDR2 YYEEEE. The CDR3 length is 14 residues. Unmatched junction bases numbered 6, after V lost 7 bases and J lost 3 bases.

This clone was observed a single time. The CDR3 here is CASSLEVGTGVVADTQYF. The CDR3 DNA reads as TGTGCCAGCAGCTTGGAGGTTGGGACAGGGGTAGTTGCAGATACGCAGTATTTT. This chain uses TRBV5-6 with TRBJ2-3; 10 nucleotides match TRBD1. Germline V gene lookup returns CDR1 SGHDT and CDR2 YYEEEE. Trimming removed 0 bases from V and 4 bases from J; junction bases left unmatched: 11. CDR3 length: 18 residues.

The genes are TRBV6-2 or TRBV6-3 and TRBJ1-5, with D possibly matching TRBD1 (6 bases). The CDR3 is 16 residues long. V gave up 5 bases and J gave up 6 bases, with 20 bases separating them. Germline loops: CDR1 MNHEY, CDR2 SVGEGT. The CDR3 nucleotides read TGTGCCAGCAGTCGGATGGTTACAGGGAAAGGTCAGCCCCAGCATTTT. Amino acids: CASSRMVTGKGQPQHF.

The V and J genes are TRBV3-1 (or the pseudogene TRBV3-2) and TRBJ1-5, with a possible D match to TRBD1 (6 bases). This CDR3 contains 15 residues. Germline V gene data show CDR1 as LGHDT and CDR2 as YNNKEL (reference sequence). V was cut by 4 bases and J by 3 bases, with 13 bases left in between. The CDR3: CASSRTTGYNQPQHF. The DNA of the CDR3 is TGTGCCAGCAGCCGGACCACAGGGTACAATCAGCCCCAGCATTTT.

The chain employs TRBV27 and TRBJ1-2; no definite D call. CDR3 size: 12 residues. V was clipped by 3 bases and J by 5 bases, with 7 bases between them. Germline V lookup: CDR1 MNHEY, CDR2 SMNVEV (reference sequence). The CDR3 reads CASSFTGYGYTF. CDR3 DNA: TGTGCCAGCAGTTTTACCGGTTATGGCTACACCTTC.

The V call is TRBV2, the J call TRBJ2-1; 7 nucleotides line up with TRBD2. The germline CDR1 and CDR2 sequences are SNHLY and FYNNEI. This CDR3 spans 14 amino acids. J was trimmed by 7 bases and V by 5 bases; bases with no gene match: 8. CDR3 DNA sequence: TGTGCCAGCAGTCTCGGGGAGGGGAGGAATGAGCAGTTCTTC. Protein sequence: CASSLGEGRNEQFF. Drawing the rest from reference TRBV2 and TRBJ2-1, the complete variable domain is EPEVTQTPSHQVTQMGQEVILRCVPISNHLYFYWYRQILGQKVEFLVSFYNNEISEKSEIFDDQFSVERPDGSNFTLKIRSTKLEDSAMYFCASSLGEGRNEQFFGPGTRLTVL.

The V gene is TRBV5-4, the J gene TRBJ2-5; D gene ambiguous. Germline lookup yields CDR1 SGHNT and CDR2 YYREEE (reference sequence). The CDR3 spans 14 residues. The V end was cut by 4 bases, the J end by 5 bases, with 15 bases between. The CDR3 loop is CASSRGPQLETQYF. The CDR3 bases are TGTGCCAGCAGCCGCGGTCCCCAGCTGGAGACCCAGTACTTC.

This chain's CDR3 is CASSPEGRENTGELFF. As DNA, the CDR3 is TGTGCCAGCAGCCCAGAAGGCAGGGAGAACACCGGGGAGCTGTTTTTT. The chain links TRBV7-9 to TRBJ2-2; maybe TRBD1 (5 bases). The CDR3 has 16 amino acids. The ends were cut back, 5 bases at V and 1 base at J, with 14 bases in the middle. CDR1 is SEHNR and CDR2 is FQNEAQ in the germline V gene (reference sequence).

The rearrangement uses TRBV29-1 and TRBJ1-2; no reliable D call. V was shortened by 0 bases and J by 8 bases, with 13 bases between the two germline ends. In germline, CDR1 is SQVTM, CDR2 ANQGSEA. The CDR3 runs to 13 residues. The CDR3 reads CSVEEGDGRGYTF. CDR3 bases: TGCAGCGTTGAAGAGGGCGATGGAAGGGGCTACACCTTC.

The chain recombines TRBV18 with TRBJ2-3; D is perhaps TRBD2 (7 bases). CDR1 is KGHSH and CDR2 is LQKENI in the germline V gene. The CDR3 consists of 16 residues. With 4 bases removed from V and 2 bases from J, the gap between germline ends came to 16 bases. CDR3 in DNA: TGTGCCAGCTCACTCAATTTTGCGGGGGCCACAGATACGCAGTATTTT. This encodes CASSLNFAGATDTQYF.

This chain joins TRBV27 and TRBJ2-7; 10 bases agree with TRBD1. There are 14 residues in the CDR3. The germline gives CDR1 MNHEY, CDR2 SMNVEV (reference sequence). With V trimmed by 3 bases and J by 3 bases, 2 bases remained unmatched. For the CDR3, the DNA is TGTGCCAGCAGTTTGACAGGGGGCCTCTACGAGCAGTACTTC. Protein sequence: CASSLTGGLYEQYF.

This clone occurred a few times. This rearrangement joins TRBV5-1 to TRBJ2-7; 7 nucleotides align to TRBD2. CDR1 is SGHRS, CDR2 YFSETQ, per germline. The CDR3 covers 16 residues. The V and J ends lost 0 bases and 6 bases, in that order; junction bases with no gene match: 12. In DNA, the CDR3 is TGCGCCAGCAGCTTGGGAGTAAGGGAGGGCCAGTCCGAGCAGTACTTC. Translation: CASSLGVREGQSEQYF.

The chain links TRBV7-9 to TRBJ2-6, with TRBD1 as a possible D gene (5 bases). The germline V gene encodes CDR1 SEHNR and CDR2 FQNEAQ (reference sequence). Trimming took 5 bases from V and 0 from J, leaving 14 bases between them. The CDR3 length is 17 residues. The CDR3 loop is CASSPMPGPSGANVLTF. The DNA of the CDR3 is TGTGCCAGCAGCCCGATGCCAGGGCCCTCTGGGGCCAACGTCCTGACTTTC.

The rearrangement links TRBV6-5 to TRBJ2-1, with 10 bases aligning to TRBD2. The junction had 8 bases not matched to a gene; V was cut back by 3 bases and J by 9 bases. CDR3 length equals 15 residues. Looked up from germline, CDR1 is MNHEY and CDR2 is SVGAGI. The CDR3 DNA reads TGTGCCAGCAGTTATGTACTAGCGGGGTACGGTGAGCAGTTCTTC. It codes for CASSYVLAGYGEQFF.

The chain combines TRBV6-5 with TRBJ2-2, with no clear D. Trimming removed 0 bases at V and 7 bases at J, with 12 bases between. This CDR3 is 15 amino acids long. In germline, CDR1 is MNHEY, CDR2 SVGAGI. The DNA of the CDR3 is TGTGCCAGCAGTTACTCAGAGGTTGGCAACGGGGAGCTGTTTTTT. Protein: CASSYSEVGNGELFF.